The rows below give T cell receptor beta chains drawn from one sample of a study of graft-versus-host responses after intestinal transplantation. Only in-frame clones appear in the TCRdb table, and some are missing; sequencing was by immunoSEQ multiplex PCR. Here the sample spans approximately 37,000 clones, roughly nine tenths being singletons. This material consisted of ileum tissue, taken around seven months after intestinal transplant. The receptors here all came from a human patient who received an intestinal transplant, so some T cells may come from the graft donor. Both conserved end residues are part of each CDR3. A clone size is listed for some rows: how often the clone was seen (once, few, many), or a class if it is expanded.

abundance: once; v_gene: TRBV7-2; j_gene: TRBJ2-3; CDR3aa: CASSLDLYETLADTQYF
abundance: -; v_gene: TRBV27; j_gene: TRBJ2-5; CDR3aa: CASRTGGGLTAQYF
abundance: -; v_gene: TRBV5-1; j_gene: TRBJ1-1; CDR3aa: CASSTRTGNTEAFF
abundance: -; v_gene: TRBV5-4; j_gene: TRBJ2-5; CDR3aa: CASSRQGLEETQYF
abundance: once; v_gene: TRBV28; j_gene: TRBJ1-1; CDR3aa: CASSLSNRVTEAFF
abundance: -; v_gene: TRBV18; j_gene: TRBJ1-4; CDR3aa: CASSPTGLKSEKLFF
abundance: -; v_gene: TRBV6-1; j_gene: TRBJ2-7; CDR3aa: CASSEGLKLTYEQYF
abundance: -; v_gene: TRBV5-6; j_gene: TRBJ2-7; CDR3aa: CASSLQGVLNEQYF
abundance: -; v_gene: TRBV5-1; j_gene: TRBJ2-7; CDR3aa: CASSFSRAYEQYF
abundance: -; v_gene: TRBV6-5; j_gene: TRBJ2-5; CDR3aa: CASSPGTETRWTQYF
abundance: -; v_gene: TRBV7-2; j_gene: TRBJ1-5; CDR3aa: CASSPGWGHSNQPQHF
abundance: -; v_gene: TRBV28; j_gene: TRBJ2-7; CDR3aa: CASSYGQYYEQYF
abundance: few; v_gene: TRBV28; j_gene: TRBJ2-7; CDR3aa: CASRGLYEQYF
abundance: -; v_gene: TRBV11-2; j_gene: TRBJ1-4; CDR3aa: CASSFTTGSEKLFF
abundance: -; v_gene: TRBV27; j_gene: TRBJ2-6; CDR3aa: CASSWAGTGGAGANVLTF
abundance: -; v_gene: TRBV2; j_gene: TRBJ2-5; CDR3aa: CASWSNRETQYF
abundance: -; v_gene: TRBV28; j_gene: TRBJ2-5; CDR3aa: CASSLIGLADQETQYF
abundance: -; v_gene: TRBV7-2; j_gene: TRBJ2-3; CDR3aa: CASSLRRNTQYF
abundance: -; v_gene: TRBV11-2; j_gene: TRBJ2-7; CDR3aa: CASSLMTREQYF
abundance: -; v_gene: TRBV5-1; j_gene: TRBJ1-1; CDR3aa: CASSIGTGGRGTEAFF
abundance: -; v_gene: TRBV11-3; j_gene: TRBJ1-5; CDR3aa: CASGFRVQQPQHF
abundance: -; v_gene: TRBV5-6; j_gene: TRBJ2-1; CDR3aa: CASSLVVGGRGGDEQFF
abundance: -; v_gene: TRBV7-3; j_gene: TRBJ2-1; CDR3aa: CASSYGLEGSKFF
abundance: -; v_gene: TRBV15; j_gene: TRBJ2-3; CDR3aa: CATSSPGTSDADTQYF
abundance: once; v_gene: TRBV30; j_gene: TRBJ2-7; CDR3aa: CAWSPYREEQYF
abundance: -; v_gene: TRBV28; j_gene: TRBJ2-7; CDR3aa: CASSDGLVPYEQYF
abundance: -; v_gene: TRBV5-1; j_gene: TRBJ1-3; CDR3aa: CASSLVGDTIYF
abundance: -; v_gene: TRBV11-2; j_gene: TRBJ2-1; CDR3aa: CASSLGWSESNEQFF